The 15 T cell receptor beta chains in this list originate from one sample, sequenced in a study of blood T cell repertoires in COVID-19. Libraries were prepared by immunoSEQ multiplex PCR; TCRdb keeps only in-frame clonotypes and omits some of them. The sample has approximately 380,000 clones, 80% to 95% seen once; the top ten hold 0.8% to 0.9%. Sample: PBMCs or T cells enriched from blood (not recorded which). These receptors all stem from a woman in her thirties or forties who had been exposed to COVID-19.

The rearrangement uses TRBV9 and TRBJ1-1; D is perhaps TRBD1 (6 bases). This CDR3 spans 14 amino acids. The germline gives CDR1 SGDLS, CDR2 YYNGEE. V lost 0 bases and J 6 bases, leaving 12 bases between the germline ends. The chain's CDR3 is CASSVAQQGAEAFF. The CDR3 DNA reads TGTGCCAGCAGCGTAGCCCAACAGGGCGCTGAAGCTTTCTTT.

The rearrangement joins TRBV7-2 to TRBJ1-4; the D gene is possibly TRBD1 (5 bases). Germline CDR1 SGHTA, CDR2 FQGNSA. This CDR3 has 13 residues. The V end lost 4 bases, the J end lost 6 bases, and 9 bases lay between the germline ends. CDR3 in amino acids: CASSSGQDEKLFF. Written as DNA, the CDR3 is TGTGCCAGCAGCTCTGGACAAGATGAAAAACTGTTTTTT. The variable domain in full, with the rest retrieved from reference TRBV7-2 and TRBJ1-4, is GAGVSQSPSNKVTEKGKDVELRCDPISGHTALYWYRQSLGQGLEFLIYFQGNSAPDKSGLPSDRFSAERTGGSVSTLTIQRTQQEDSAVYLCASSSGQDEKLFFGSGTQLSVL.

This clone was picked up one time. The chain is built from TRBV5-1 and TRBJ1-4; 7 positions match TRBD1. Germline assignment: CDR1 SGHRS and CDR2 YFSETQ. The V and J ends lost 0 bases and 5 bases, in that order; junction bases with no gene match: 7. CDR3 length: 16 amino acids. CDR3 nucleotides: TGCGCCAGCAGCTTGGCAACAGGGGTGAGGAATGAAAAACTGTTTTTT. Amino acids: CASSLATGVRNEKLFF.

The genes are TRBV7-2 and TRBJ2-3; D is unresolved. The CDR3 length is 15 residues. Germline V gene lookup returns CDR1 SGHTA and CDR2 FQGNSA. Trimming pared 0 bases from V and 2 bases from J, leaving 9 bases between. CDR3 in DNA: TGTGCCAGCAGCTTAGCGTCCACAGACACAGATACGCAGTATTTT. Translating gives CASSLASTDTDTQYF.

The chain employs TRBV3-1 (or the pseudogene TRBV3-2) and TRBJ1-6, with D perhaps TRBD1 (6 bases). Germline V lookup: CDR1 LGHDT, CDR2 YNNKEL (reference sequence). V gave up 1 base and J gave up 10 bases, with 8 bases separating them. The CDR3 is 13 amino acids. The DNA for the CDR3 is TGTGCCAGCAGCCAAGCCAGGGGATCACCCCTCCACTTT. It codes for CASSQARGSPLHF.

The V gene is TRBV3-1 (or the pseudogene TRBV3-2), the J gene TRBJ1-5; weak D call: TRBD1 (6 bases). Germline V CDR1 and CDR2: LGHDT, YNNKEL (reference sequence). The ends were cut back, 3 bases at V and 7 bases at J, with 10 bases in the middle. The CDR3 length is 13 residues. The CDR3 spells CASSQIQGQPQHF. CDR3 DNA: TGTGCCAGCAGCCAGATACAGGGACAGCCCCAGCATTTT.

This chain connects TRBV14 to TRBJ2-1; 9 bases match TRBD2. This CDR3 region has 16 residues. Germline V lookup: CDR1 SGHDN, CDR2 FVKESK. V lost 1 base to trimming and J lost 3 bases; unmatched junction nucleotides: 4. CDR3 coding DNA: TGTGCCAGCAGCCAAGGGCCTAGCGGGGTCTACAATGAGCAGTTCTTC. Translating it yields CASSQGPSGVYNEQFF.

V and J are TRBV19 and TRBJ1-2; TRBD1 matches 9 bases. Germline V gene data show CDR1 as LNHDA and CDR2 as SQIVND (reference sequence). This CDR3 has 12 residues. With 11 bases clipped from V and 8 bases from J, the junction kept 9 bases outside the gene matches. The CDR3 DNA sequence: TGTGCCGGAAGAGACAGGGGGAAAGGCTACACCTTC. This encodes CAGRDRGKGYTF.

DNA for the CDR3: TGTGCCAGCAGCCCACGGACAGGAATTAGCTCCTATAATTCACCCCTCCACTTT. Translated: CASSPRTGISSYNSPLHF. The chain has TRBV11-3 and TRBJ1-6; TRBD1 matches at 7 bases. The CDR3 has 18 amino acids. With V trimmed by 5 bases and J by 0 bases, 10 bases remained unmatched. The germline V gene has CDR1 SGHNT and CDR2 YENEEA.

The chain combines TRBV30 with TRBJ1-4; D gene ambiguous. This CDR3 region has 14 residues. CDR1 and CDR2 from the germline V gene are GTSNPN and SVGIG (reference sequence). V was shortened by 0 bases and J by 8 bases, with 13 bases between the two germline ends. This chain's CDR3 is CAWSVGGLAEKLFF. The DNA for the CDR3 is TGTGCCTGGAGTGTAGGTGGACTAGCGGAAAAACTGTTTTTT.

The V call is TRBV24-1, the J call TRBJ2-1; 7 bases align to TRBD2. Trimming removed 5 bases from V and 6 bases from J; junction bases left unmatched: 6. Germline loops: CDR1 KGHDR, CDR2 SFDVKD. There are 14 residues in the CDR3. The CDR3 nucleotides read TGTGCCACCAGTGGCGGGAGTGGAAGCAATGAGCAGTTCTTC. Translation: CATSGGSGSNEQFF.

The V call is TRBV30, the J call TRBJ1-5; D possibly corresponds to TRBD1 (6 bases). The CDR3 consists of 16 residues. V was pared by 0 bases and J by 6 bases, with 18 bases between. CDR1 and CDR2 (germline): GTSNPN, SVGIG (reference sequence). DNA for the CDR3: TGTGCCTGGAGTGTACACGGGGGGCTAGGAGGTCAGCCCCAGCATTTT. It specifies CAWSVHGGLGGQPQHF.

V usage is TRBV29-1 and J usage is TRBJ1-2; unclear D gene. Germline assignment: CDR1 SQVTM and CDR2 ANQGSEA. Trimming cost V 7 bases and J 4 bases, with 10 bases left between them. CDR3 size: 11 residues. CDR3 in amino acids: CSATRVYGYTF. The CDR3, as DNA: TGCAGCGCAACTCGGGTCTATGGCTACACCTTC.

The chain carries TRBV10-2 and TRBJ1-5; TRBD1 agrees at 10 bases. V lost 11 bases and J lost 7; bases outside the gene matches: 14. Germline CDR1 and CDR2: WSHSY and SAAADI. The length of the CDR3 is 15 residues. CDR3 sequence: CAASRDRGVLQPQHF. CDR3 bases: TGCGCCGCAAGCCGGGACAGGGGTGTGTTACAGCCCCAGCATTTT.

The chain couples TRBV30 to TRBJ1-6; D not resolved. In germline, CDR1 is GTSNPN, CDR2 SVGIG (reference sequence). The length of the CDR3 is 13 residues. Trimming stripped 1 base from V and 7 bases from J, with 8 bases between. The CDR3 DNA reads as TGTGCCTGGAGTGAGGGAGGGAATTCACCCCTCCACTTT. Translating it yields CAWSEGGNSPLHF. The variable domain in full, with the rest retrieved from reference TRBV30 and TRBJ1-6, is SQTIHQWPATLVQPVGSPLSLECTVEGTSNPNLYWYRQAAGRGLQLLFYSVGIGQISSEVPQNLSASRPQDRQFILSSKKLLLSDSGFYLCAWSEGGNSPLHFGNGTRLTVT.